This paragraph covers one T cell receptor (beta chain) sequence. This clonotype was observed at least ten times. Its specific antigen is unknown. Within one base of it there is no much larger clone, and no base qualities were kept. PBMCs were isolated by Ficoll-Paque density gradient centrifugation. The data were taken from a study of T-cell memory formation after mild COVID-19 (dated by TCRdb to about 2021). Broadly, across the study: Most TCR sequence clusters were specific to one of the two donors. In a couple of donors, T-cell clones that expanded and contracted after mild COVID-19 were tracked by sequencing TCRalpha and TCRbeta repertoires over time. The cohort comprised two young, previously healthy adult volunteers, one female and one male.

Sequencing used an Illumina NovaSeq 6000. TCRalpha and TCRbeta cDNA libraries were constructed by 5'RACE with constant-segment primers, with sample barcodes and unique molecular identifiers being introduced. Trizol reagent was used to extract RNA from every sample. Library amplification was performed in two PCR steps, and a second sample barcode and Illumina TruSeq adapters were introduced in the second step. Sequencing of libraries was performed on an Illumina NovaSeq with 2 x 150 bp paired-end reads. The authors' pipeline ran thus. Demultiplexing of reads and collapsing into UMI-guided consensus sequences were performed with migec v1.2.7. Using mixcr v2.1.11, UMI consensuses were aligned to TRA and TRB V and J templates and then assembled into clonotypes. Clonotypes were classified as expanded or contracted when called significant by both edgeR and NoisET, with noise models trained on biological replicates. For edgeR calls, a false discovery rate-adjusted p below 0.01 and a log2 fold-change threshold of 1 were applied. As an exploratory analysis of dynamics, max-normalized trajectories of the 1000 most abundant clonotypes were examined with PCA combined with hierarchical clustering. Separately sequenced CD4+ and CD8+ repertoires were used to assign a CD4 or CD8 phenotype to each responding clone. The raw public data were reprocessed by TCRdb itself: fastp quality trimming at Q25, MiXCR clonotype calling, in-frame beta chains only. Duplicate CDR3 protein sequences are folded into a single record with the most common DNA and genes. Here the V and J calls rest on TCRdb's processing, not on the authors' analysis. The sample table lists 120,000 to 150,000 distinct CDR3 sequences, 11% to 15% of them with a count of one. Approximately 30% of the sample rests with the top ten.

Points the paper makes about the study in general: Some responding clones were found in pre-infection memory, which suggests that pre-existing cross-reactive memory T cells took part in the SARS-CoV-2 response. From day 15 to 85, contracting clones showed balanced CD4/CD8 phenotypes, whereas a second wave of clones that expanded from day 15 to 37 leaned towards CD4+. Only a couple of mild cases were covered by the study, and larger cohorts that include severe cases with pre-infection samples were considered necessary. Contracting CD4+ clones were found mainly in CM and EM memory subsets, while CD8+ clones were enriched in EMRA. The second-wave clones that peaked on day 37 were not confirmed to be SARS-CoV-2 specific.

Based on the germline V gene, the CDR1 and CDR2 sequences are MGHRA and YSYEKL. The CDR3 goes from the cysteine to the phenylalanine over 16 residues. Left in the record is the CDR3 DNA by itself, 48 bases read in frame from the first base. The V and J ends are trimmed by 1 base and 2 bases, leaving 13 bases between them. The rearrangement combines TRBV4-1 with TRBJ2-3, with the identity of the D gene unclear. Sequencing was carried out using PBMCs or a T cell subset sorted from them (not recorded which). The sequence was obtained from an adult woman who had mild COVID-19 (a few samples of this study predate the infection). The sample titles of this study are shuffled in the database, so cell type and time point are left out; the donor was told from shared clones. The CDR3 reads CASSQGVTPLTDTQYF. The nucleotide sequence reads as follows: TGCGCCAGCAGCCAAGGGGTGACGCCGCTCACAGATACGCAGTATTTT.